The clone carrying this TCR beta chain came up a few times. The data derive from a study of cytomegalovirus exposure and HLA in healthy donors. A multiplex PCR was run with 60 Vbeta primers and 13 Jbeta primers. Using immunoSEQ multiplex PCR, the repertoire was profiled, and TCRdb retains in-frame clones only, with some absent. The repertoire holds around 100,000 clones, with around 8% as singletons. The source material was PBMCs. This sequence was found in a man in his fifties or sixties in good health and CMV-seronegative.

CDR3 nucleotide sequence: TGTGCCAGTAGTGCGTCGGGAGCATCCTACGAGCAGTACTTC. This sequence encodes CASSASGASYEQYF. V and J are TRBV19 and TRBJ2-7, with TRBD2 as a possible D gene (6 bases). This CDR3 is built from 14 residues. CDR1 is LNHDA and CDR2 is SQIVND in the germline V gene (reference sequence). The V end lost 5 bases, the J end lost 1 base, and 12 bases lay between the germline ends.